This entry lists 8 T cell receptor beta chains sequenced from one sample in a study of human T cells and chemical hapten exposure. TCRdb analysed the RACE reads with MiXCR anew, one entry per CDR3 protein. Seen here are about 89,000 distinct CDR3 sequences, approximately 13% observed once, and the top ten hold around 5.8%. Specified time point: patch test 3, about 24 weeks after DPC sensitization. The treatment denotes: therapeutic diphenylcyclopropenone sensitization with weekly scalp DPC. Here the sequenced sample was whole blood, taken in connection with sensitization to the hapten diphenylcyclopropenone (DPC). All receptors come from a woman aged 45-65 years with alopecia areata. Some clones in this sample may be carry-over from other donors' samples.

This sequence joins TRBV6-4 and TRBJ2-3; D is unresolved. The V and J ends lost 5 bases and 4 bases respectively, with 19 bases between them. The CDR3 loop spans 16 amino acids. Germline V CDR1 and CDR2: MRHNA, SNTAGT. This CDR3 is CASSLRYGEGADTQYF. The CDR3 coding sequence is TGTGCCAGCAGTTTAAGATATGGGGAAGGCGCAGATACGCAGTATTTT.

The chain links TRBV19 to TRBJ2-1; 13 bases line up with TRBD2. Losses at the gene ends were 5 bases for V and 6 bases for J; bases not matched to a gene: 10. Germline V gene sequence: CDR1 LNHDA, CDR2 SQIVND (reference sequence). The CDR3 runs to 17 residues. CDR3 residues: CASSSGLAGEVFNEQFF. DNA for the CDR3: TGTGCCAGTAGTTCAGGACTAGCGGGAGAAGTTTTCAATGAGCAGTTCTTC.

The V and J genes are TRBV28 and TRBJ2-7; D is unresolved. Trimming took 6 bases from V and 1 from J, leaving 16 bases between them. The germline V gene has CDR1 MDHEN and CDR2 SYDVKM. The CDR3 sequence is 15 residues long. For the CDR3, the DNA is TGTGCCAGCAGGTATGACACTGCCGGATCCTACGAGCAGTACTTC. It yields the protein CASRYDTAGSYEQYF.

This clonotype was counted a few times. The V call is TRBV25-1, the J call TRBJ2-2; D remains ambiguous. Trimming left V 7 bases short and J 0 bases short, with 6 bases between. Germline-derived CDR1 and CDR2 are MGHDK and SYGVNS. The CDR3 loop spans 13 amino acids. The CDR3 sequence is CASKVPNTGELFF. In DNA form, the CDR3 reads TGTGCCAGCAAGGTTCCGAACACCGGGGAGCTGTTTTTT.

Ten or more counts support this clonotype. The CDR3 here is CASSYTGTSRYNEQFF. As DNA, the CDR3 is TGCGCCAGCAGCTACACCGGGACTAGCAGATACAATGAGCAGTTCTTC. The chain links TRBV4-1 to TRBJ2-1, with 9 bases aligning to TRBD2. Germline V gene data show CDR1 as MGHRA and CDR2 as YSYEKL. V gave up 5 bases and J gave up 4 bases; unmatched junction bases: 9. The CDR3 consists of 16 residues.

CDR3 in amino acids: CASSGGGTQYF. The DNA of the CDR3 is TGCGCCAGCAGTGGTGGCGGTACGCAGTATTTT. The chain joins TRBV10-2 to TRBJ2-3; D is ambiguous. The CDR3 runs 11 residues. Germline V gives CDR1 WSHSY, CDR2 SAAADI. Trimming removed 4 bases from V and 8 bases from J, with 7 bases in between.

This clonotype was seen ten or more times. The rearrangement uses TRBV6-6 and TRBJ2-1; D might be TRBD1 or TRBD2, each matching 5 bases. The CDR3 is 15 amino acids. Germline loops: CDR1 MNHNY, CDR2 SVGAGI (reference sequence). The V gene lost 2 bases and the J gene lost 2 bases, with 10 bases spanning the gap. The CDR3 loop is CASSYTWDAYNEQFF. The DNA for the CDR3 is TGTGCCAGCAGTTACACTTGGGACGCCTACAATGAGCAGTTCTTC.

This clonotype was counted many times. This sequence joins TRBV29-1 and TRBJ1-2; 8 bases are shared with TRBD1. The V and J ends lost 5 bases and 8 bases, in that order; junction bases with no gene match: 10. This CDR3 is 13 amino acids long. Germline V lookup: CDR1 SQVTM, CDR2 ANQGSEA. The CDR3 loop is CSVFRTGPEGYTF. CDR3 DNA: TGCAGCGTTTTCCGGACAGGGCCGGAAGGCTACACCTTC.